This TCR beta chain was observed in a study of shared T cell receptors in the human thymus. V lost 5 bases and J 4 bases, leaving 14 bases between the germline ends. The length of the CDR3 is 14 residues. The germline V gene encodes CDR1 MDHEN and CDR2 SYDVKM. TCRdb's table, derived via immunoSEQ multiplex PCR, lists solely in-frame clones and lacks some. Of 540,000 or so clones in the sample, about 84% were seen once. These records were also assigned to another study, of human thymus T cells. According to that study: Corrective heart surgery yielded resections, and these provided the thymus tissue.

The TCR comes from a boy younger than two with a congenital heart defect. The sequencing input was thymocytes. The chain carries TRBV28 and TRBJ1-2; D call uncertain. CDR3 loop: CASSPPGSPYGYTF. The CDR3 bases are TGTGCCAGCAGTCCGCCCGGGTCTCCCTATGGCTACACCTTC.